This T cell receptor (beta chain) was identified during a study of early T cells in non-severe SARS-CoV-2 infection. In the study overall: Chains were unpaired, as sequencing was done on bulk RNA from unsorted whole blood. Findings and limits, study-wide: Using VDJdb, the matching emphasized anti-spike CD8 responses while missing private and CD4 specificities.

As part of library construction, unique molecular identifiers were attached to individual cDNA molecules. TCRdb processed the 5' RACE reads anew with MiXCR; each CDR3 protein has one entry. The data contain some 80,000 distinct CDR3 sequences, 5% of them singletons. On this clonotype: Its antigen is undetermined.

CDR1 SQVTM and CDR2 ANQGSEA come from the germline V gene. Unmatched junction bases numbered 1, after V lost 5 bases and J lost 6 bases. The CDR3 loop spans 11 amino acids. The source of this sequence is an adult who was a healthcare worker with PCR-confirmed SARS-CoV-2 infection or an uninfected control (not recorded which). The specimen was whole blood, collected at baseline. The chain combines TRBV29-1 with TRBJ2-1; 7 bases are a match to TRBD2. The CDR3 nucleotides read TGCAGCGTTTGGACTAGCAATGAGCAGTTCTTC. This sequence encodes CSVWTSNEQFF.